Below, 5 T cell receptor beta chains from the same sample are listed, as sequenced in a study of cytomegalovirus exposure and HLA in healthy donors. PCR was performed using 60 Vbeta and 13 Jbeta primers. The data were produced by immunoSEQ multiplex PCR, yet TCRdb's version contains in-frame clones alone and is incomplete. The sample lists under 200,000 clones, approximately 67% seen once, with 4% to 5.5% in the top ten. The specimen sequenced was PBMCs. The receptors stem from a woman in her late teens or twenties in good health and CMV-seropositive.

V usage is TRBV21-1 and J usage is TRBJ1-4; the D call in the table, TRBD1, was not verified against the DNA. TRBV21-1 corresponds to a pseudogene. The CDR3 is 16 residues long. The CDR3 is CASSNYGDRGGEKLFF. In DNA, the CDR3 is TGTGCCAGCAGCAATTATGGTGACAGGGGGGGGGAAAAACTGTTTTTT.

This clone was seen only a few times. The chain carries TRBV6-5 and TRBJ1-5; D is possibly TRBD1 (6 bases). This CDR3 spans 14 amino acids. V dropped 6 bases and J dropped 7 bases, with 16 bases sitting between them. Germline CDR1 MNHEY, CDR2 SVGAGI. The CDR3 reads CASSPPGASQPQHF. The CDR3 DNA follows: TGTGCCAGCAGCCCTCCAGGGGCTAGCCAGCCCCAGCATTTT.

V usage is TRBV28 and J usage is TRBJ1-2, with TRBD1 as a possible D gene (6 bases). The CDR3 has 14 residues. Germline lookup yields CDR1 MDHEN and CDR2 SYDVKM. V lost 4 bases and J 1 base, leaving 10 bases between the germline ends. CDR3 nucleotide sequence: TGTGCCAGCAGTTCAGGGGCCGGTAACTATGGCTACACCTTC. Its translation: CASSSGAGNYGYTF.

As concerns this clone: The junction does not match germline at one end; this may be a read error. The same CDR3 also results from other DNA sequences found in this sample. The chain couples TRBV25-1 to TRBJ1-6, with D possibly being TRBD1 (5 bases). Germline V CDR1 and CDR2: MGHDK, SYGVNS. The CDR3 spans 14 residues. The CDR3 reads CASMRDSYNSPLHF. CDR3 bases: TGTGCCAGCATGCGGGACTCCTATAATTCCCCCCTCCACTTT.

The J gene is TRBJ2-1, the V gene TRBV29-1; 7 nucleotides match TRBD1. V was pared by 0 bases and J by 7 bases, with 12 bases of the junction left unmatched. From germline, CDR1 is SQVTM and CDR2 ANQGSEA. The CDR3 totals 16 residues. CDR3 nucleotide sequence: TGCAGCGTTGAAGACGTTGAGGGACAGAGCTTAAATGAGCAGTTCTTC. Translating it yields CSVEDVEGQSLNEQFF.